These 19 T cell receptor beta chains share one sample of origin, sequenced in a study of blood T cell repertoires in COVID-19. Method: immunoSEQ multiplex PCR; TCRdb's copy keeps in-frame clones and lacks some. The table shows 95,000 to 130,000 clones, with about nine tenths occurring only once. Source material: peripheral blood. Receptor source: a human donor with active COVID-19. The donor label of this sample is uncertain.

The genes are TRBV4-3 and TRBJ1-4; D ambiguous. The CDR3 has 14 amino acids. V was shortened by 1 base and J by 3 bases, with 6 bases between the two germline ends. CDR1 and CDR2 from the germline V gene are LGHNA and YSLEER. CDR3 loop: CASSQGPANEKLFF. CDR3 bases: TGCGCCAGCAGCCAAGGTCCAGCTAATGAAAAACTGTTTTTT.

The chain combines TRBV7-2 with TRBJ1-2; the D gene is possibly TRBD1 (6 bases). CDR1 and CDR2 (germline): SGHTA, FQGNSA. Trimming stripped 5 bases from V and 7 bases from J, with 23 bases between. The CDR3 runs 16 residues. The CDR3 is CASSPAGGGGEFGYTF. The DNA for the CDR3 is TGTGCCAGCAGCCCGGCGGGTGGAGGGGGGGAATTTGGCTACACCTTC.

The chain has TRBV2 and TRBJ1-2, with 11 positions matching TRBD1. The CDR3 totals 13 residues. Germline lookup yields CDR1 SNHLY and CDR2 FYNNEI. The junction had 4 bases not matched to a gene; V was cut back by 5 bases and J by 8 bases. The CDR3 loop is CASSRTGGDGYTF. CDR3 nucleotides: TGTGCCAGCAGTCGGACAGGGGGCGACGGCTACACCTTC.

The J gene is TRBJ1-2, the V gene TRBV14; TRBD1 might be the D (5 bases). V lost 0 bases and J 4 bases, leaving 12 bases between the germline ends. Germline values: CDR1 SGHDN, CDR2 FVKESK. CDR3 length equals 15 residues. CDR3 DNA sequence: TGTGCCAGCAGCCAAGAGTGGGCAGGGCCCTATGGCTACACCTTC. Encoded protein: CASSQEWAGPYGYTF.

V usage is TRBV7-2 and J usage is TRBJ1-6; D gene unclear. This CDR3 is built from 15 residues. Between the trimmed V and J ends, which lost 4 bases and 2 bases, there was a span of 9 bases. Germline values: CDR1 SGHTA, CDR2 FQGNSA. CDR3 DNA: TGTGCCAGCAGCTCGGAGGGTACCTATAATTCACCCCTCCACTTT. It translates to CASSSEGTYNSPLHF.

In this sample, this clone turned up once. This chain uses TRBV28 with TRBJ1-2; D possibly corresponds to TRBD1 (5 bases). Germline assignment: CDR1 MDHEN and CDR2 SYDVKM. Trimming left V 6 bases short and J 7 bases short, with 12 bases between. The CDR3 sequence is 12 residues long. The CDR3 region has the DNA TGTGCCAGCAGCACGACAGTTTCTGGCTACACCTTC. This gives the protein CASSTTVSGYTF.

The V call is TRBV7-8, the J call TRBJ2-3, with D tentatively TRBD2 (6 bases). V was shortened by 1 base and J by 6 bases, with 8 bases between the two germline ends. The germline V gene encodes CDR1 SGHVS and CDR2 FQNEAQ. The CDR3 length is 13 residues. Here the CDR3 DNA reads TGTGCCAGCAGCTTAGAAGGGAGGGATACGCAGTATTTT. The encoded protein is CASSLEGRDTQYF. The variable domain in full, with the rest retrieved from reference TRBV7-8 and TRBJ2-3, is GAGVSQSPRYKVAKRGQDVALRCDPISGHVSLFWYQQALGQGPEFLTYFQNEAQLDKSGLPSDRFFAERPEGSVSTLKIQRTQQEDSAVYLCASSLEGRDTQYFGPGTRLTVL.

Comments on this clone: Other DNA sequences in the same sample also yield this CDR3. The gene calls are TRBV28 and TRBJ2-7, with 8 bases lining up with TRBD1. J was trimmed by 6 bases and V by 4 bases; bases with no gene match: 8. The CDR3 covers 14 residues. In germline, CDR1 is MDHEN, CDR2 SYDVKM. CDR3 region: CASSSPGQGGEQYF. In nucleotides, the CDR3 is TGTGCCAGCAGTTCCCCCGGACAGGGAGGCGAGCAGTACTTC. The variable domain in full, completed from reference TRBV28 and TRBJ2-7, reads DVKVTQSSRYLVKRTGEKVFLECVQDMDHENMFWYRQDPGLGLRLIYFSYDVKMKEKGDIPEGYSVSREKKERFSLILESASTNQTSMYLCASSSPGQGGEQYFGPGTRLTVT.

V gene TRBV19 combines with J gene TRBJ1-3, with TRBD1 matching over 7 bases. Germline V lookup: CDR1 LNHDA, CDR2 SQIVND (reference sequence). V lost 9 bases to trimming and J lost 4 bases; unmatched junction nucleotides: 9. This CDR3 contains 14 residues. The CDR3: CASREGARGNTIYF. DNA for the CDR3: TGTGCCAGCCGCGAGGGGGCGCGGGGAAACACCATATATTTT.

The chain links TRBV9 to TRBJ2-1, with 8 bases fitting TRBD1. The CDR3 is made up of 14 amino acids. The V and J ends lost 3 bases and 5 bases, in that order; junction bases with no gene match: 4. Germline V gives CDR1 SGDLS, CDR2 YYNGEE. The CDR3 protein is CASSARTGNNEQFF. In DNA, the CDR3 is TGTGCCAGCAGCGCGCGGACAGGGAACAATGAGCAGTTCTTC. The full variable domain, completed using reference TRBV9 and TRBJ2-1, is DSGVTQTPKHLITATGQRVTLRCSPRSGDLSVYWYQQSLDQGLQFLIQYYNGEERAKGNILERFSAQQFPDLHSELNLSSLELGDSALYFCASSARTGNNEQFFGPGTRLTVL.

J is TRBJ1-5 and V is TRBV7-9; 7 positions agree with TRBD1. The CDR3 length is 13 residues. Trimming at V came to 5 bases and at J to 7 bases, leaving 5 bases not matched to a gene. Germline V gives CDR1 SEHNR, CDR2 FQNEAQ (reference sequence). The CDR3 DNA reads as TGTGCCAGCAGCCCAAACAGGGGACAGCCCCAGCATTTT. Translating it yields CASSPNRGQPQHF. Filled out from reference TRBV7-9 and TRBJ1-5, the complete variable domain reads DTGVSQNPRHKITKRGQNVTFRCDPISEHNRLYWYRQTLGQGPEFLTYFQNEAQLEKSRLLSDRFSAERPKGSFSTLEIQRTEQGDSAMYLCASSPNRGQPQHFGDGTRLSIL.

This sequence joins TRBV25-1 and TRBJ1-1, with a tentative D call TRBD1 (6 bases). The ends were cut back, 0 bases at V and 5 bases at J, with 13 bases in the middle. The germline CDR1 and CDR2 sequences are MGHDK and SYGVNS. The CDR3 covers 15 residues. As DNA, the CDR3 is TGTGCCAGCAGTGAATATTTTGCAGGGGAAACTGAAGCTTTCTTT. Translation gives CASSEYFAGETEAFF.

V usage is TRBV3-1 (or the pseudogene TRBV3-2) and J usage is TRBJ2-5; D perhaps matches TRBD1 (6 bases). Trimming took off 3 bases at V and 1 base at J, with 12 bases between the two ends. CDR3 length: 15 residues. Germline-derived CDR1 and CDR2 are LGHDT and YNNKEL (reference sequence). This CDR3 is CASSQVTGSQETQYF. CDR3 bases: TGTGCCAGCAGCCAGGTCACAGGGTCCCAAGAGACCCAGTACTTC.

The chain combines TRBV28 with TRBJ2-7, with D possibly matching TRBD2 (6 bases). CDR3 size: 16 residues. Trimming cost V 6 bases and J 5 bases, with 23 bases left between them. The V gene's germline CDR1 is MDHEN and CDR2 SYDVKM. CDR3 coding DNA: TGTGCCAGCAGAGTCTCGGGCGGGGCGCGGTTGGACGAGCAGTACTTC. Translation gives CASRVSGGARLDEQYF.

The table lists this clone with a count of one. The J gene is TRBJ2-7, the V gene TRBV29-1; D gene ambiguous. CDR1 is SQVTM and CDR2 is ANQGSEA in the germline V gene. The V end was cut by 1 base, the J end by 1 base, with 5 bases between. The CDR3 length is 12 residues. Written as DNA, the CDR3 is TGCAGCGTTGAAGCAAATTCCTACGAGCAGTACTTC. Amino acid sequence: CSVEANSYEQYF.

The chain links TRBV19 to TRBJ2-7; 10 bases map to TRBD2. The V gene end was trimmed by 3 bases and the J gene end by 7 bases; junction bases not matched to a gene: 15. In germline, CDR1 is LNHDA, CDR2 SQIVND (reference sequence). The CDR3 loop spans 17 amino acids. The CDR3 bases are TGTGCCAGTAGTATTTCCATTCTAGCGGGGGACACCGGGGAGCAGTACTTC. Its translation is CASSISILAGDTGEQYF.

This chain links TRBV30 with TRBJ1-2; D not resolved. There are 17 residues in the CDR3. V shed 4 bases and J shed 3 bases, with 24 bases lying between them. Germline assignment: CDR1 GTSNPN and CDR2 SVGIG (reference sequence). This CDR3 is CAWIAPAGSQSYYGYTF. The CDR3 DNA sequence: TGTGCCTGGATCGCCCCGGCGGGCAGCCAAAGTTACTATGGCTACACCTTC.

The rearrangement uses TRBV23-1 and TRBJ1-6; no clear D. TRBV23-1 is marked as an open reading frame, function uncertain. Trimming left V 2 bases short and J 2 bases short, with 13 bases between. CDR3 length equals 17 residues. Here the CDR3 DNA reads TGCGCCAGCAGTCAAATTCACAGTCATACCTATAATTCACCCCTCCACTTT. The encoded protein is CASSQIHSHTYNSPLHF.

The CDR3 spells CASRRGQHDPDTQYF. As DNA, the CDR3 is TGCGCCAGCAGGAGGGGACAGCACGATCCAGATACGCAGTATTTT. The chain is built from TRBV10-1 and TRBJ2-3; 7 bases align to TRBD1. Trimming at V came to 6 bases and at J to 4 bases, leaving 10 bases not matched to a gene. Per the germline V gene, CDR1 is WNHNN and CDR2 is SYGVQD (reference sequence). The CDR3 runs to 15 residues.